This TCR beta chain was sequenced for a study of T-cell reconstitution after alpha-beta-depleted transplantation in children. Study-wide findings and caveats: It was reported that alpha-beta T cells came from several hundred expanded graft clones (about two months after transplant). In some patients, recipient T cells and intrathymic progenitors surviving conditioning explained high day-60 diversity. Newly made T cells mostly supplied T-cell counts and diversity one year after transplant.

This clonotype showed up many times. What it recognizes is unknown. Unique molecular identifiers featured in how the TCRbeta library was prepared. One entry per CDR3 protein results from TCRdb running MiXCR on the PCR reads. The table records 240,000 or so distinct CDR3 sequences, around 8% of them present only once. Trimming removed 2 bases at V and 2 bases at J, with 10 bases between. The CDR3 covers 14 residues. The germline V gene has CDR1 SGHTA and CDR2 FQGNSA. This clonotype originated in a male patient younger than 18 who had a stem cell transplant for acute lymphoblastic leukemia, so the T cells may come from the graft donor. The sequenced sample was PBMCs, mostly from graft donor cells, obtained 180 days after TCRalphabeta/CD19-depleted stem cell transplant. The chain employs TRBV7-2 and TRBJ2-7; no firm D call. CDR3 nucleotides: TGTGCCAGCAGCTTACTCCCTTTTCCCTACGAGCAGTACTTC. Translation: CASSLLPFPYEQYF.